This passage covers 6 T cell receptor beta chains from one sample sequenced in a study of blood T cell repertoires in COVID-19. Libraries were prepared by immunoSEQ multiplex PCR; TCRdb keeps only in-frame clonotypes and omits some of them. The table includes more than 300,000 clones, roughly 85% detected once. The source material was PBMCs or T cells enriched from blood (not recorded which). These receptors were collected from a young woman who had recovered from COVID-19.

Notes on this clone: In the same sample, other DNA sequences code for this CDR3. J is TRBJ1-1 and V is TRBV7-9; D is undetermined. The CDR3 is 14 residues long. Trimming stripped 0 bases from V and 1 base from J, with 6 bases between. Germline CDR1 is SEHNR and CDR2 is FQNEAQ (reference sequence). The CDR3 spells CASSLARGNTEAFF. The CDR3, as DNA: TGTGCCAGCAGCTTAGCGCGGGGGAACACTGAAGCTTTCTTT.

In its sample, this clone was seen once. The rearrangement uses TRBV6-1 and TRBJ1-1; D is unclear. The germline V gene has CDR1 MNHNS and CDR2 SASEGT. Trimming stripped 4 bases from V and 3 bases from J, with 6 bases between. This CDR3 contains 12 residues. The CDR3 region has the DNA TGTGCCAGCAGTGTCCGGGACACTGAAGCTTTCTTT. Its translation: CASSVRDTEAFF.

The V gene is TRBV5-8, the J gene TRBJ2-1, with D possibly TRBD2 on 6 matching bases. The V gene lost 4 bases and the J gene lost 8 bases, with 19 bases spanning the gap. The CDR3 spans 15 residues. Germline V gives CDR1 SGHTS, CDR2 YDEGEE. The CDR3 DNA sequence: TGTGCCAGCAGCCCCCGGGGACTCAAAGGGGATGAGCAGTTCTTC. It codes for CASSPRGLKGDEQFF.

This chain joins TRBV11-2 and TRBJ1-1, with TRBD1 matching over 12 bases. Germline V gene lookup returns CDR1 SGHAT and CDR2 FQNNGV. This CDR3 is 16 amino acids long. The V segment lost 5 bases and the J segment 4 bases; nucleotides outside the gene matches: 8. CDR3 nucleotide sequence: TGTGCCAGCAGCCAGGGGACAGGGGGCAAATTCACTGAAGCTTTCTTT. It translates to CASSQGTGGKFTEAFF.

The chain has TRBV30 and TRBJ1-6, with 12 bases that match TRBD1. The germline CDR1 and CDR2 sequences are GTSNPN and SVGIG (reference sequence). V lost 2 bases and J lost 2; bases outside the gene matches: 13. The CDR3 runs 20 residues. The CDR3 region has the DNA TGTGCCTGGAGTACAGATTTCGGGACAGGGGGCAGCGCCTATAATTCACCCCTCCACTTT. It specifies CAWSTDFGTGGSAYNSPLHF.

Here the CDR3 reads CASSQAAGGITEAFF. CDR3 bases: TGTGCCAGCAGCCAAGCTGCAGGGGGAATCACTGAAGCTTTCTTT. The chain has TRBV3-1 (or the pseudogene TRBV3-2) and TRBJ1-1; 7 bases are shared with TRBD1. The CDR3 covers 15 residues. Germline trimming cut 1 base from V and 4 bases from J; bases unmatched to any gene: 6. Germline CDR1 is LGHDT and CDR2 is YNNKEL (reference sequence).